This T cell receptor (beta chain) was found in a study of OX40 agonist ivuxolimab in advanced cancers. For the wider study: Ivuxolimab was a fully human IgG2 agonistic monoclonal antibody targeting the costimulatory receptor OX40 (CD134). The paper covers the monotherapy dose-escalation part of the phase I ivuxolimab trial, which included N = 52 patients. In the dose-escalation cohort, approximately 83% of patients were male, and the mean age was around 65 years with a range of roughly 20 to 85. The point of sequencing TCRbeta in the periphery was to test whether ivuxolimab changed TCR sequence diversity and drove clonal T-cell expansion. Intravenous ivuxolimab was administered to patients every 2 weeks at six dose levels: 0.01, 0.1, 0.3, 1.5, 3 and 10 mg/kg. Of the approximately 54 patients in dose escalation, about 20 had hepatocellular carcinoma, approximately 15 had melanoma, 9 had renal cell carcinoma and 9 had head and neck cancer. Partial responses occurred in three dose-escalation patients, of whom one had hepatocellular carcinoma and two had cutaneous melanoma. Patients were allowed to have had prior anti-PD-1, anti-PD-L1 or anti-CTLA-4 therapy, and approximately 40% of the dose-escalation patients had been treated with checkpoint inhibitors. General study outcomes and caveats: In partial responders in the 0.1-3.0 mg/kg groups, normalized peripheral clonal expansion was found to be among the lowest, especially among CD8+ T cells. Which antigens the clonally expanded peripheral T cells were specific for was not determined. Low levels of normalized T-cell clonal expansion were also shown by some nonresponding patients. On average, CD8+ T cells showed more expanded clones than CD4+ T cells after ivuxolimab. At doses from 0.1 to 3.0 mg/kg, clonal expansion was seen in both CD4+ and CD8+ blood T cells between baseline and week 6.

On this clone itself: Its antigen is currently not known. Base qualities are not at hand, and no much larger clone is one base apart.

To sequence the TCRbeta CDR3 region, genomic DNA was isolated from the sorted cells. The immunoSEQ Assay was used to sequence the TCRbeta CDR3 regions. TCRdb re-hosts the immuneACCESS table, in-frame sequences only. Its copies lack some clones; in the studies checked, an unresolved V gene accounts for under half of them, and the cause for the rest is not known. The sample table lists around 44,000 clones, 86% of them with a count of one. More than 10% of the sample is taken by the ten largest. Between the V and J ends, shortened by 3 bases and 6 bases respectively, the junction contains 5 bases. The cysteine opens and the phenylalanine closes a CDR3 of 11 amino acids. Of all the DNA, just the CDR3 is kept, 33 bases in frame from base 1. The germline V gene supplies CDR1 MDHEN and CDR2 SYDVKM. Patients with a history of autoimmune disease or receiving systemic immunosuppression were excluded from the trial. Peripheral blood for TCR sequencing was drawn from every dose cohort at baseline, at cycle 4 day 1 and at cycle 7 day 1. Samples came from an open-label, multicenter, first-in-human phase I dose-escalation trial of ivuxolimab. Adults with locally advanced or metastatic head and neck squamous cell, hepatocellular, melanoma or renal cell carcinoma were enrolled in the trial. Before TCR sequencing, CD4+ T cells and CD8+ T cells from peripheral blood were sorted into separate populations.

The chain is made from TRBV28 and TRBJ1-2, with the D gene not confidently named. This TCR was sampled from an adult with an advanced solid tumor such as melanoma, head and neck, liver or kidney cancer. The sequencing here drew on CD4+ or CD8+ T cells sorted from blood, taken in a trial of the OX40 agonist ivuxolimab. The CDR3 is CASSFRDGYTF. The DNA is as follows: TGTGCCAGCAGTTTTCGAGATGGCTACACCTTC.